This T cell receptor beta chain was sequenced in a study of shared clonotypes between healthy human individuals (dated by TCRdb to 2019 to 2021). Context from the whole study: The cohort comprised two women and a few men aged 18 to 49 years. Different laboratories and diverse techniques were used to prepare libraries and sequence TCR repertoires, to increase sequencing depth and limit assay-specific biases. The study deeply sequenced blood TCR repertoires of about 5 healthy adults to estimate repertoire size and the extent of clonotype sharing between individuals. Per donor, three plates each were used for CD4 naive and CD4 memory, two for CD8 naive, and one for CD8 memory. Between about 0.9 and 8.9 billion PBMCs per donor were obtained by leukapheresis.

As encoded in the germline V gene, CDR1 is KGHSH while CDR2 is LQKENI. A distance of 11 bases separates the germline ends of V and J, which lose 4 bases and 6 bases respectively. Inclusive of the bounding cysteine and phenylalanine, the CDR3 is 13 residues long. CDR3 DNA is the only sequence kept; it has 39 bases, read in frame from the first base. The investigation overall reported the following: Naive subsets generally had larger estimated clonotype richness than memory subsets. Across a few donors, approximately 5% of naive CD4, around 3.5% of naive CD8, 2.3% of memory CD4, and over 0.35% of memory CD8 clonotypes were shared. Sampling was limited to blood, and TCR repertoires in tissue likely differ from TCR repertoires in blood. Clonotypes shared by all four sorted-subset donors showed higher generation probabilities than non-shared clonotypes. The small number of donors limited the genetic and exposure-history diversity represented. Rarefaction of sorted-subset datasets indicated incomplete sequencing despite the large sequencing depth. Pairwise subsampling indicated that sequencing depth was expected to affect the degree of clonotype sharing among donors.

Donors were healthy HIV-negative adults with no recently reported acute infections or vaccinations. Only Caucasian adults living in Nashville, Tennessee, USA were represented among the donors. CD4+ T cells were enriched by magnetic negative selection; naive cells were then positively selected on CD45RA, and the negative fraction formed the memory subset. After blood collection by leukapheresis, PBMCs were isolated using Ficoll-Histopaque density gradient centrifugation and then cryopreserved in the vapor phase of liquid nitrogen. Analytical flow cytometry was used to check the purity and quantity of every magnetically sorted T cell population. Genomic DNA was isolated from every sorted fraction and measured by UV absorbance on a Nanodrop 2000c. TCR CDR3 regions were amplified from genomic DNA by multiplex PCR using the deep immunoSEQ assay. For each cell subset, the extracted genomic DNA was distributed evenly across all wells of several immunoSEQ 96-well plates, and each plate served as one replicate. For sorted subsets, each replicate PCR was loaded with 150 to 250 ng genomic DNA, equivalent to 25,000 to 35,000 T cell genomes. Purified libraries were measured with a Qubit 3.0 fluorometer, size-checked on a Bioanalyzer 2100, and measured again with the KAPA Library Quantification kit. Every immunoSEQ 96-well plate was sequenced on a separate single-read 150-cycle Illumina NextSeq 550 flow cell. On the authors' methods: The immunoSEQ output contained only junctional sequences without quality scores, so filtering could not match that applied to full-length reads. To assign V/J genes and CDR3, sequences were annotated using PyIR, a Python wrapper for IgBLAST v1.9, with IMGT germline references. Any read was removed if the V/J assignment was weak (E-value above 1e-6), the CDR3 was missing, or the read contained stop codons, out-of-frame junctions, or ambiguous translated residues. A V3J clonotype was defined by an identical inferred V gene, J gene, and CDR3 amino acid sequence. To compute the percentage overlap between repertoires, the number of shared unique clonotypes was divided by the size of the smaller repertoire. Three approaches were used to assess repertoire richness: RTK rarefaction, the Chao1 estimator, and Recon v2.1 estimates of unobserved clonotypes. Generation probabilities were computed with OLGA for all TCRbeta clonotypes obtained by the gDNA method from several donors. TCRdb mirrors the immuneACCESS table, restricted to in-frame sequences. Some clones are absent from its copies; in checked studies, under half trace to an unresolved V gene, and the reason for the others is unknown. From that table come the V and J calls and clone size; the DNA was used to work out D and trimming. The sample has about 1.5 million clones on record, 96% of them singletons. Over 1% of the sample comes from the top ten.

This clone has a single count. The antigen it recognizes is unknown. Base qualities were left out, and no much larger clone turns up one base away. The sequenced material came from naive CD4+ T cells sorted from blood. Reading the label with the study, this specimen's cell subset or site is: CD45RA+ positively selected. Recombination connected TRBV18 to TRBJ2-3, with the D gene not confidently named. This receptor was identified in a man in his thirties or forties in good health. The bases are TGTGCCAGCTCACAAGCTTCCTTGGATACGCAGTATTTT. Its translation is CASSQASLDTQYF.